Described below is a single T cell receptor (beta chain) sequence and its context. Its antigen has not been determined. Base qualities were left out, and no much larger clone turns up one base away. The immunoSEQ Assay, a bias-controlled multiplex PCR, was used to amplify TCRbeta CDR3 regions from genomic DNA. Per the source publication's procedure: The number of nucleated cells in each sample was estimated by amplification of reference gene primers within the assay. To quantify the absolute abundance of each unique TCRbeta CDR3 rearrangement, sequence reads were collapsed and filtered. For each sample, productive Simpson clonality was calculated as the square root of Simpson's diversity index over productive rearrangements. Imported from immuneACCESS, the table was reduced by TCRdb to in-frame sequences with V and J called. These copies leave out some clones; in studies compared against another copy, an unresolved V gene accounts for under half, and the cause of the remainder is not known. From that table come the V and J calls and clone size; the DNA was used to work out D and trimming. For this sample there are approximately 110,000 clones; more than 75% appear just once. Together, the top ten hold approximately 7.9% of the sample.

The data originate from a study of blood T cell repertoires in COVID-19 (dated by TCRdb to about 2020). As for the study more broadly: The collaborator samples originated in the United States, Italy and Spain and spanned the acute and convalescent phases of COVID-19. HLA class I and class II types, where available, came from metadata supplied by the sample provider rather than from assay-based typing. A freely available public database, intended as a resource for researchers studying the immune response to SARS-CoV-2, is where the repertoires were released. The sample metadata nearly always contained a de-identified subject ID, COVID-19 status, age in years and sex. Samples were obtained from the ongoing ImmuneRACE study (first 160 participants) and from about 1,300 subjects provided by 6 global collaborators. The dataset comprised deeply sampled blood TCRbeta repertoires from subjects exposed to, actively infected with, or recovered from COVID-19. The material from the prospective study consisted of cDNA or gDNA derived from T cells, B-cell-depleted T cells, or PBMCs. Overall results and qualifications from the work: How much clinical and demographic metadata was included differed by source and by participant, and the metadata was provided uncurated.

From the cysteine up to the phenylalanine, the CDR3 has a length of 14 residues. CDR3 DNA only is kept here, 42 bases in frame from base 1. The V and J ends are trimmed by 8 bases and 2 bases, leaving 16 bases between them. The germline V gene encodes CDR1 MDHEN and CDR2 SYDVKM. Whole blood was collected in K2EDTA tubes by collaborating institutions according to the institutions' own protocols. For TCRbeta analysis, collaborator samples were shipped as frozen whole blood, as isolated PBMCs, or as DNA extracted from either sample type. The rearrangement combines TRBV28 with TRBJ2-7; 6 matching bases give a weak D call of TRBD2. Material: peripheral blood. The receptor was isolated from a man between 65 and 85 years old with acute or convalescent COVID-19. The CDR3 in this case is CASQNGGLPYEQYF. The DNA reads TGTGCCAGCCAAAACGGGGGTTTGCCCTACGAGCAGTACTTC.